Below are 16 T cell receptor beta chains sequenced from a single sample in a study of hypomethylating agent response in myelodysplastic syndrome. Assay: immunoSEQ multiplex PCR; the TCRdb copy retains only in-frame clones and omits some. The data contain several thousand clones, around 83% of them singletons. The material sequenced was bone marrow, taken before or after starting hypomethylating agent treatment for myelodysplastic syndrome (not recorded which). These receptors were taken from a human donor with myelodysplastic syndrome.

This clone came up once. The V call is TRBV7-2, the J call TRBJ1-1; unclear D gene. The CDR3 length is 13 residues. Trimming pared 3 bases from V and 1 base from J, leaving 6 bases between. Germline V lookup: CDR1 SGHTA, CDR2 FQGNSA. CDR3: CASSFQPNTEAFF. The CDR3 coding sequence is TGTGCCAGCAGCTTCCAACCGAACACTGAAGCTTTCTTT.

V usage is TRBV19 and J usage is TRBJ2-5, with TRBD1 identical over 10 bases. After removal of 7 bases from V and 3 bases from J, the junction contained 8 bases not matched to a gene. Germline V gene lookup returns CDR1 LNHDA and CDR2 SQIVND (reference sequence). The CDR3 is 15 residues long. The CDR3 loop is CASKDGQGGKETQYF. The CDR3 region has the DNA TGTGCCAGTAAGGACGGACAGGGGGGTAAAGAGACCCAGTACTTC.

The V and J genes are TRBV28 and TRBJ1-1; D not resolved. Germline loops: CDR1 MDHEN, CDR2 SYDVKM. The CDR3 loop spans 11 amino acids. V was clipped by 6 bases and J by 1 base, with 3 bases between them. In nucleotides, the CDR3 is TGTGCCAGCAGGAGGAACACTGAAGCTTTCTTT. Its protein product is CASRRNTEAFF.

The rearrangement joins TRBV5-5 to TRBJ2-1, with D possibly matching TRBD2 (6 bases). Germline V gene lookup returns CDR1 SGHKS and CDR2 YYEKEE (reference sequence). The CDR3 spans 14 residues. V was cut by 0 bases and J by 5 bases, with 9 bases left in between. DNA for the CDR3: TGTGCCAGCAGCTTGGTTGGGACTGACAATGAGCAGTTCTTC. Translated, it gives CASSLVGTDNEQFF.

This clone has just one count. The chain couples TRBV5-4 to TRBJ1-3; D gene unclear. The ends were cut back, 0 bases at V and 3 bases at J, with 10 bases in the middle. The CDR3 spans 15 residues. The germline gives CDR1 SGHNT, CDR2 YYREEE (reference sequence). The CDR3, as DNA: TGTGCCAGCAGCTTGGGTCAAGTCCGTGGAAACACCATATATTTT. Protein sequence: CASSLGQVRGNTIYF.

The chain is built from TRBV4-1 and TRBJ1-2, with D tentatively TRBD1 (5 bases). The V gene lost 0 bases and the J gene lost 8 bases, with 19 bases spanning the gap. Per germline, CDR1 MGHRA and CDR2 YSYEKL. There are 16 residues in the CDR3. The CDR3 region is CASSQDIIGAGRGYTF. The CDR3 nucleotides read TGCGCCAGCAGCCAAGACATTATTGGGGCTGGGAGGGGCTACACCTTC.

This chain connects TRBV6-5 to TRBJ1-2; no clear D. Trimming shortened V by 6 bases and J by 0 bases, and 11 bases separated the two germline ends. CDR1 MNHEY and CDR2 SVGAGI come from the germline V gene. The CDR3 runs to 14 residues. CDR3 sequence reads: CASRNSVANYGYTF. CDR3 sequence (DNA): TGTGCCAGCAGGAACAGTGTAGCTAACTATGGCTACACCTTC.

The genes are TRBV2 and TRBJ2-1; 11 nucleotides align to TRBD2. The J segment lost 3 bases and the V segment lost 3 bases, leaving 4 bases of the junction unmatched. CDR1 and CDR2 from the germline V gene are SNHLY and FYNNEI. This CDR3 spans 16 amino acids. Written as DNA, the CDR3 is TGTGCCAGCAGTGAGGAACTAGCGGGAGTCTACAATGAGCAGTTCTTC. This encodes CASSEELAGVYNEQFF. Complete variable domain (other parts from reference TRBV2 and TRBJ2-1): EPEVTQTPSHQVTQMGQEVILRCVPISNHLYFYWYRQILGQKVEFLVSFYNNEISEKSEIFDDQFSVERPDGSNFTLKIRSTKLEDSAMYFCASSEELAGVYNEQFFGPGTRLTVL.

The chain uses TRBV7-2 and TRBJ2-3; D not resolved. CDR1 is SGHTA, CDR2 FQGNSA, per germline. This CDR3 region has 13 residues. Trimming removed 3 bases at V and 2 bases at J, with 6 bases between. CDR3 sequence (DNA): TGTGCCAGCAGCTTGGGAACCACAGATACGCAGTATTTT. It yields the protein CASSLGTTDTQYF.

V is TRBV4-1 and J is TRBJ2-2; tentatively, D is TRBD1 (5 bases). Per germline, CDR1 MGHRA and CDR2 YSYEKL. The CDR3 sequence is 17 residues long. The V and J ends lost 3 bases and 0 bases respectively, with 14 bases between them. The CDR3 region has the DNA TGCGCCAGCAGCCACCAGCTTAAACAGGCGAACACCGGGGAGCTGTTTTTT. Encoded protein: CASSHQLKQANTGELFF.

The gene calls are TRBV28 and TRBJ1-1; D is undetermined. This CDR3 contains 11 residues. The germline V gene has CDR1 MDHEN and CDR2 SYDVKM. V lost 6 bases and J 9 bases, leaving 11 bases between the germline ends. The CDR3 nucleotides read TGTGCCAGCAGCCCGAATCGAAAAGCTTTCTTT. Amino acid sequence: CASSPNRKAFF.

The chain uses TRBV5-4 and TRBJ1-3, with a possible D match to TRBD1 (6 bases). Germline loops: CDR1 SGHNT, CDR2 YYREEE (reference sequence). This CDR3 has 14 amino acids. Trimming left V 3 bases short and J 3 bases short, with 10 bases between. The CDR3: CASSSGQLGNTIYF. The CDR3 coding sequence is TGTGCCAGCAGCTCAGGACAGCTTGGAAACACCATATATTTT.

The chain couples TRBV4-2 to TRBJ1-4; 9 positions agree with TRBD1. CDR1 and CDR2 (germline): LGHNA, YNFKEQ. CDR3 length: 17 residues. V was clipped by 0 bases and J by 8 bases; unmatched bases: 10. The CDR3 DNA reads TGTGCCAGCAGCCAAGATTACGCGGGACAGGGAGGGGAAAAACTGTTTTTT. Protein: CASSQDYAGQGGEKLFF.

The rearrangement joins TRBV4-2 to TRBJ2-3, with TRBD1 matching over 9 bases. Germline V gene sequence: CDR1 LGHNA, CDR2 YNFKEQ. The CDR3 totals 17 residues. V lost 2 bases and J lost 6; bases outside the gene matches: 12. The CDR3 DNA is TGTGCCAGCAGCCAAAAAAGCCCGACAGGGACAGGGGATACGCAGTATTTT. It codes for CASSQKSPTGTGDTQYF.

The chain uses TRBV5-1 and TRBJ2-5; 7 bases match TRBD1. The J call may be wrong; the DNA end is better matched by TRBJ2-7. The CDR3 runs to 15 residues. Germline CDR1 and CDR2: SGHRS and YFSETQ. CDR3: CASSLVTGQRYEQYF. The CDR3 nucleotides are TGCGCCAGCAGCTTGGTCACGGGACAGCGCTACGAGCAGTACTTC.

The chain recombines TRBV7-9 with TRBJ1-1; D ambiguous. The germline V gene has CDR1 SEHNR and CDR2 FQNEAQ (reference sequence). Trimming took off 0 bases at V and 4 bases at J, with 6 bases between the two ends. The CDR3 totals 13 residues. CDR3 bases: TGTGCCAGCAGCTTAGCGGGTCCCACTGAAGCTTTCTTT. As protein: CASSLAGPTEAFF.